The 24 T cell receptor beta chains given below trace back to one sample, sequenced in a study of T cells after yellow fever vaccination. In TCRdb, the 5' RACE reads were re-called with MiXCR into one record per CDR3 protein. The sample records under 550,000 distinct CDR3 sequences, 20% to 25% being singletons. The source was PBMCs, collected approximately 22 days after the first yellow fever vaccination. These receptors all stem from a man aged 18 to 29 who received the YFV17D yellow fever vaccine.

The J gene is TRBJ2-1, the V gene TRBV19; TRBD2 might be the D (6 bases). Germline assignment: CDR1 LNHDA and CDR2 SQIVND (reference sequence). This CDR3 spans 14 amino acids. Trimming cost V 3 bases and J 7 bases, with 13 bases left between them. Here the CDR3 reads CASSIPGDWNEQFF. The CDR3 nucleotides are TGTGCCAGTAGTATTCCGGGGGACTGGAATGAGCAGTTCTTC. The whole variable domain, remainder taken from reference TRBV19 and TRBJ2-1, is DGGITQSPKYLFRKEGQNVTLSCEQNLNHDAMYWYRQDPGQGLRLIYYSQIVNDFQKGDIAEGYSVSREKKESFPLTVTSAQKNPTAFYLCASSIPGDWNEQFFGPGTRLTVL.

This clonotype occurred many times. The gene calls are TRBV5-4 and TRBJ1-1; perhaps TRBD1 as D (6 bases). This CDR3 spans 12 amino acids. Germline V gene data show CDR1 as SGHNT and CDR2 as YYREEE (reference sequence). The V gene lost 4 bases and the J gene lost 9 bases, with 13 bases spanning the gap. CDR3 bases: TGTGCCAGCAGCCCTGGACAGAATAAAGCTTTCTTT. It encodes CASSPGQNKAFF.

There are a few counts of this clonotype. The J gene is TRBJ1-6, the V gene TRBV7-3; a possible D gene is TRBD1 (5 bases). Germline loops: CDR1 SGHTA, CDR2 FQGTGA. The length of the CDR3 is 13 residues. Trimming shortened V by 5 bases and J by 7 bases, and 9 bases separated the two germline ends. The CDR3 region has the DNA TGTGCCAGCAGCCCGACAGCAAATTCACCCCTCCACTTT. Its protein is CASSPTANSPLHF.

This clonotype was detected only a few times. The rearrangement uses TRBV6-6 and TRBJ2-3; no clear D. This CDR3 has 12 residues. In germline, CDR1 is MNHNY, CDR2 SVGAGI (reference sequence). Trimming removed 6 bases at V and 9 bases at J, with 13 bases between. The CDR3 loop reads CASSEPALTQYF. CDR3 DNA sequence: TGTGCCAGCAGCGAACCGGCACTCACGCAGTATTTT.

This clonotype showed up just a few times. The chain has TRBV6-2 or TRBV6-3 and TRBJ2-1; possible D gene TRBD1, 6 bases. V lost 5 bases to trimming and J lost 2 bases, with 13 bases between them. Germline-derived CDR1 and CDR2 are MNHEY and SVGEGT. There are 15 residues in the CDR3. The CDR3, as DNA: TGTGCCAGCAGTCGACAGGAGCCCACCTACAATGAGCAGTTCTTC. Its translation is CASSRQEPTYNEQFF.

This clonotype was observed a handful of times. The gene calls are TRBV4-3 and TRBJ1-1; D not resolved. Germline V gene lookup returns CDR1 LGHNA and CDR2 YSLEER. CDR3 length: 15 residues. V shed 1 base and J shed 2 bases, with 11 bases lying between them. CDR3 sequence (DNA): TGCGCCAGCAGCCAAGGTTCTTACGGTAACACTGAAGCTTTCTTT. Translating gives CASSQGSYGNTEAFF.

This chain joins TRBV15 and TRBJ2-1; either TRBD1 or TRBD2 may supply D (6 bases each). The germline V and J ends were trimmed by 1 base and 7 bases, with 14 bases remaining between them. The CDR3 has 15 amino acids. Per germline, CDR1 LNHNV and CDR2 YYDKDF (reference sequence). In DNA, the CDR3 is TGTGCCACCAGCAGAGTTGGGGGCGCGGGGAATGAGCAGTTCTTC. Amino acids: CATSRVGGAGNEQFF.

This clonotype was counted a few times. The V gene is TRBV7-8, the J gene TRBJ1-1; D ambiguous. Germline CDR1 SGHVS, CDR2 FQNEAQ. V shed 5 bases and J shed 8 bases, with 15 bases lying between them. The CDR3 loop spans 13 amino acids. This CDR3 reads CASSTSYDAEAFF. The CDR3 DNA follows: TGTGCCAGCAGCACCTCCTACGACGCCGAAGCTTTCTTT.

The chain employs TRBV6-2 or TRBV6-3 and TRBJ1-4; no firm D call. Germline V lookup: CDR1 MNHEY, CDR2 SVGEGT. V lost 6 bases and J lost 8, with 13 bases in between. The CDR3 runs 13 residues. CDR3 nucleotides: TGTGCCAGCAGCGGACCTTATCGGGAAAAACTGTTTTTT. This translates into CASSGPYREKLFF.

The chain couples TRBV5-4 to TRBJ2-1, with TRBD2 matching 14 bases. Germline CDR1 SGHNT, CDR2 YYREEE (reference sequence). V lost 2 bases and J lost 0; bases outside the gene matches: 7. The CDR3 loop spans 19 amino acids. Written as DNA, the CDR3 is TGTGCCAGCAGCTTTCCGGGACTAGCGGGGGCCAGCTCCTACAATGAGCAGTTCTTC. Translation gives CASSFPGLAGASSYNEQFF.

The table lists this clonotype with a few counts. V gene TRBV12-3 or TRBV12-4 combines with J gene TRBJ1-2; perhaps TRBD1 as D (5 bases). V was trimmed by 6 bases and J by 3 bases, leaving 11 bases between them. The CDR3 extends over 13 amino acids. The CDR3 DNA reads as TGTGCCAGCAGGGGGCGAGGGGACTATGGCTACACCTTC. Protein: CASRGRGDYGYTF.

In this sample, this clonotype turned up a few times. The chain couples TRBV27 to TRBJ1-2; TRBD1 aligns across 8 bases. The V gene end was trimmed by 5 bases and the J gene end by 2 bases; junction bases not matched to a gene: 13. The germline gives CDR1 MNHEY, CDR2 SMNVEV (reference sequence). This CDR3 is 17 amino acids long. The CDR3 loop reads CASSPATGTGGNYGYTF. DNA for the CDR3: TGTGCCAGCAGTCCAGCCACCGGGACAGGTGGAAACTATGGCTACACCTTC.

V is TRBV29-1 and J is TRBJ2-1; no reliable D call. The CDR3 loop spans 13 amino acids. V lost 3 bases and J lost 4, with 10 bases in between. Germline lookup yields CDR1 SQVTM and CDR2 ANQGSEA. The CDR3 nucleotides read TGCAGCGTTGATTTGATCACTTACAATGAGCAGTTCTTC. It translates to CSVDLITYNEQFF.

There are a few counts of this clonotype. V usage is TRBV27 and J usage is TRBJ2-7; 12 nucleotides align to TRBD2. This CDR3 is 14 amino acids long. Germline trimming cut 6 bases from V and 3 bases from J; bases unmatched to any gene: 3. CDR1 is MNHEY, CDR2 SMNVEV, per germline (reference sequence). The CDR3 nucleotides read TGTGCCAGCAGCCGGACTAGCGGGGACTACGAGCAGTACTTC. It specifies CASSRTSGDYEQYF.

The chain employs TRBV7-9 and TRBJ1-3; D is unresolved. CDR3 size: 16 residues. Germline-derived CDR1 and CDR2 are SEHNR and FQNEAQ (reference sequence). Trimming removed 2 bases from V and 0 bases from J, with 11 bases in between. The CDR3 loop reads CASSLLQPDSGNTIYF. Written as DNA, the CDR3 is TGTGCCAGCAGCTTACTCCAGCCTGACTCTGGAAACACCATATATTTT.

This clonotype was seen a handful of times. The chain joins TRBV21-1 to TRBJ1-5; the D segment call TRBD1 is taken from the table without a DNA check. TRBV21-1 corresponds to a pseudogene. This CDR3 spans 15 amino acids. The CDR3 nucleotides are TGTGCCAGCAGCAGGGGGAACCTTAGCAATCAGCCCCAGCATTTT. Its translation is CASSRGNLSNQPQHF.

The CDR3 loop is CSVGLSENGHNEQFF. The DNA for the CDR3 is TGCAGCGTTGGGCTCAGCGAAAATGGCCACAATGAGCAGTTCTTC. V usage is TRBV29-1 and J usage is TRBJ2-1; D remains ambiguous. V shed 4 bases and J shed 5 bases, with 18 bases lying between them. The V gene's germline CDR1 is SQVTM and CDR2 ANQGSEA. CDR3 length equals 15 residues.

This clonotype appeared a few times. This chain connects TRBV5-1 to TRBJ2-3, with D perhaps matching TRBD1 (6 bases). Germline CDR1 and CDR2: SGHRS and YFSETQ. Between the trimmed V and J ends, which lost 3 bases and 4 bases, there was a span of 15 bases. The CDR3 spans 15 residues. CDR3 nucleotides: TGCGCCAGCAGCTCGAAACGGGACACCTCAGATACGCAGTATTTT. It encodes CASSSKRDTSDTQYF.

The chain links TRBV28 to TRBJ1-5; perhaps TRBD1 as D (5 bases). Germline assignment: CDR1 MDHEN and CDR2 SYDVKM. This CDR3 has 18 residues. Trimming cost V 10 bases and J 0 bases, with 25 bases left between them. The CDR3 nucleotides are TGTGCCACCGAGGGTGACAGAAAGATAAAATATAGCAATCAGCCCCAGCATTTT. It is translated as CATEGDRKIKYSNQPQHF.

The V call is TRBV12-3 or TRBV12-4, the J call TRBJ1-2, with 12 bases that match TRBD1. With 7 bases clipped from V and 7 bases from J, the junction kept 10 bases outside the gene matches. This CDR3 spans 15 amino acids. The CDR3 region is CASIPGQGAYGGYTF. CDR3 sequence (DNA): TGTGCCAGCATCCCGGGACAGGGGGCGTACGGTGGCTACACCTTC.

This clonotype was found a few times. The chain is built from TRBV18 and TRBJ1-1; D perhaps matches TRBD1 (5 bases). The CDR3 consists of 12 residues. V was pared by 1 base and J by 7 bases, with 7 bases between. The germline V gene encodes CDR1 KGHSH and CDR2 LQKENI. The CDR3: CASSPRDREAFF. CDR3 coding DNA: TGTGCCAGCTCACCACGGGACCGTGAAGCTTTCTTT. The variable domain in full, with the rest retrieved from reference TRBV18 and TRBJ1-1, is NAGVMQNPRHLVRRRGQEARLRCSPMKGHSHVYWYRQLPEEGLKFMVYLQKENIIDESGMPKERFSAEFPKEGPSILRIQQVVRGDSAAYFCASSPRDREAFFGQGTRLTVV.

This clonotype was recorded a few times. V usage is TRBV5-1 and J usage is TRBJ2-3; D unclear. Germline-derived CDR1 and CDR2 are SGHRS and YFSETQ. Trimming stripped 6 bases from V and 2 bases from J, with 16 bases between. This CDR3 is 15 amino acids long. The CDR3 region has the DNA TGCGCCAGCAAGCAGGCTCCTTGGGACACAGATACGCAGTATTTT. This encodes CASKQAPWDTDTQYF.

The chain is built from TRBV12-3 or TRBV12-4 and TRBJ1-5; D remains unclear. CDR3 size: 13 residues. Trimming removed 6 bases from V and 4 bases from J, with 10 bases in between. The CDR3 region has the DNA TGTGCCAGCAGCCCCTTTAAGAATCAGCCCCAGCATTTT. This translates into CASSPFKNQPQHF.

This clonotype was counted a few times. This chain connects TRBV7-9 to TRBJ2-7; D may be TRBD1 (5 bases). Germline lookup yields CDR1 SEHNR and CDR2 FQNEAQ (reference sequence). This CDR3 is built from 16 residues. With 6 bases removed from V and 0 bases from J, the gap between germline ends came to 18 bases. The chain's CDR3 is CASSPTPGKSSYEQYV. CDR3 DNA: TGTGCCAGCAGTCCTACCCCAGGGAAAAGCTCCTACGAGCAGTACGTC.